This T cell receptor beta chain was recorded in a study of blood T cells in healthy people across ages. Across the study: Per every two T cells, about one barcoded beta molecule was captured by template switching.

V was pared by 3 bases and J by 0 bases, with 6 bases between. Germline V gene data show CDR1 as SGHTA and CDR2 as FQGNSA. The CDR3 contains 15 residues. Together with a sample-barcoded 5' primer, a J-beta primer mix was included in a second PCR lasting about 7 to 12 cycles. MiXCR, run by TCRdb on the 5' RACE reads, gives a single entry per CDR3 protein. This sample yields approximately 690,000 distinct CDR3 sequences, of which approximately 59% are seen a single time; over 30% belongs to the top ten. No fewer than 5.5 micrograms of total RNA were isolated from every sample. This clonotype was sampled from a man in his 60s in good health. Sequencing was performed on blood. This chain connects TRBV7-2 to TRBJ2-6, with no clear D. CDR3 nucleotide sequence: TGTGCCAGCAGCTTTCGAATCTCTGGGGCCAACGTCCTGACTTTC. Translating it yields CASSFRISGANVLTF.